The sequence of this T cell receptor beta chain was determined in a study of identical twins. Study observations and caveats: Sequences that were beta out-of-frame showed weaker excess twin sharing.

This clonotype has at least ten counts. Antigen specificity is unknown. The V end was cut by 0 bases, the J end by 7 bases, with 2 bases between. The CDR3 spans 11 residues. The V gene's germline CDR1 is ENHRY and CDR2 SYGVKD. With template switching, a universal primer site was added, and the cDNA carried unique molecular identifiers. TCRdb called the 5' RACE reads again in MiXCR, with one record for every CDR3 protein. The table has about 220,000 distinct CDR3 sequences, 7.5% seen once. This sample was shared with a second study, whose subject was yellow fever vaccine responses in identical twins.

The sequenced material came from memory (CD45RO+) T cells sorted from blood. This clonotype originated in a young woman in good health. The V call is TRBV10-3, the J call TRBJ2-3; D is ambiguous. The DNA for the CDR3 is TGTGCCATCAGTGAGTCGCATACGCAGTATTTT. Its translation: CAISESHTQYF.